This T cell receptor beta chain was captured in a study of CD8 T cell repertoires and HIV-1 epitope variants. Turning to the study itself: An uncultured baseline aliquot held 1M T cells.

Repertoires were generated with immunoSEQ multiplex PCR, while TCRdb's copy carries only in-frame clones and drops some. The sample lists around 5,000 clones, 55% to 80% occurring once. The CDR3 runs to 16 residues. The V and J ends lost 0 bases and 1 base respectively, with 13 bases between them. Germline CDR1 LGHNA, CDR2 YNFKEQ. This clone has just a few counts. Its target is not known. Findings and caveats of the study: The TAALDMSHF plasma variant had no responses, unlike KF9 (roughly 5 clonotypes) and HW9 (one).

The chain combines TRBV4-2 with TRBJ2-7, with a weak D call TRBD2 (5 bases). The source material was cultured CD8+ T cells derived from PBMCs. The receptor's source is a male donor with HIV. CDR3 DNA: TGTGCCAGCAGCCAAGACGCGGGCCCAACTTCCTACGAGCAGTACTTC. Encoded protein: CASSQDAGPTSYEQYF.